This TCR beta chain was retrieved from a study of tumor and adjacent non-tumor tissue in lung cancer listed by TCRdb under 2018. Broadly, across the study: The cohort included some 11 adenocarcinoma, a couple of squamous cell carcinoma and 1 small cell lung cancer patients. Ages among the 15 or so patients ranged from about 31 to 85 years, there were around ten men and 5 women, and disease was at TNM stage I to III. In total, sequencing yielded approximately 130,000,000 productive TCRbeta reads, which works out to an average of roughly 4.2 million reads per sample. The study compared bulk TCRbeta repertoires from lung tumor tissue and matched distant non-tumor lung tissue of some 14 lung cancer patients. Around 31 paired specimens, one tumor and one normal lung sample per patient, were profiled by TCRbeta CDR3 sequencing. Study-level results and caveats: Only about 14 patients were in the cohort, and the authors stated that larger samples and more detailed clinical data are needed. TCR diversity (inverse Simpson) was significantly higher in tumor than in normal lung tissue (around 450 vs 150, P = 0.0075, Mann-Whitney U test). TCR diversity was significantly higher in younger patients, and higher tumor TCR diversity was associated with shorter overall and disease-free survival. Neither the sequencing platform nor unique molecular identifiers are named or mentioned anywhere in the methods. The top 100 clones made up a significantly larger cumulative share of the repertoire in normal lung than in tumor tissue. Peripheral blood was not sequenced, so blood TCRbeta repertoires in these lung cancer patients were not examined.

Worth noting for this clonotype: Its antigen is not yet known. One end of the junction is discordant with germline, which a read error may explain.

The CDR3 holds 14 amino acids from the cysteine to the phenylalanine. Only the CDR3 region is kept as DNA, spanning 42 bases read in frame from base 1. Libraries were built with multiplex PCR. TCRdb names Illumina HiSeq 2500 as the instrument used. TCRbeta libraries were built by three rounds of nested PCR using primers (Table S4), following protocols modified from ARM-PCR. Before sequencing, PCR products in the 200-500 bp range were cut out of the gel and cleaned up using the QIAquick gel extraction kit. In the paper's pipeline: Trimmomatic was used to clean the reads, FLASH was used to merge the reads into complete CDR3 sequences, and MiTCR was used to assign the reads to V(D)J germline segments. VDJtools was used to compute clonal diversity as the inverse Simpson's index. A read counted as productive if the sequence was in-frame and lacked a premature stop codon. TCRdb redid the processing of the public reads, applying fastp at Q25 and MiXCR, and retained in-frame beta chains. Rows with a matching CDR3 protein are joined into one entry that keeps the most common DNA and genes. TCRdb's processing, not the study's, gives the V and J calls here. Across this sample there are approximately 76,000 distinct CDR3 sequences, with around 70% seen only once. Roughly 12% of the sample is in the top ten clones.

RNA was isolated from bulk, unsorted tissue, and RNA quality was assessed with a NanoDrop ND-1000 and an Agilent 2100. Newly diagnosed lung cancer patients without prior chemotherapy who had been admitted for thoracic surgery in China between August and November 2014 were enrolled as donors. Patients with previous radiotherapy or chemotherapy, or with another concurrent cancer, were excluded from the study. Pieces of surgical tissue measuring about 1-2.1 cm3 were kept in RNAlater solution and held at -80 degrees C until needed. The receptor chain draws on TRBV12-3 or TRBV12-4 and TRBJ2-1; TRBD2 aligns with 7 central bases. This clonotype originated in a woman in her 70s with non-small cell lung cancer. The specimen was lung tumor tissue. The sequenced DNA: TGTGCCATCCACCACGCGGGAGTCTACAATGTGCAGTTCTTC. It is translated as CAIHHAGVYNVQFF.